This passage covers 9 T cell receptor beta chains from one sample sequenced in a study of blood T cell repertoires in COVID-19. Profiling relied on immunoSEQ multiplex PCR, and the TCRdb table lists in-frame clones only, not all of them. Of roughly 200,000 clones listed, less than 80% are singletons. Sequencing used peripheral blood. Every receptor here comes from a man aged 45-65 years who had recovered from COVID-19.

The gene calls are TRBV11-1 and TRBJ1-2; D is perhaps TRBD1 (6 bases). Germline values: CDR1 SGHAT, CDR2 FQDESV (reference sequence). V lost 4 bases and J lost 10, with 16 bases in between. The CDR3 has 13 residues. The CDR3 sequence: CASSSTRQAAYTF. DNA of the CDR3: TGTGCCAGCAGCTCAACGCGACAGGCCGCCTACACCTTC.

V and J are TRBV7-2 and TRBJ1-5; TRBD1 is a possible D gene (5 bases). The germline CDR1 and CDR2 sequences are SGHTA and FQGNSA. Trimming pared 6 bases from V and 3 bases from J, leaving 15 bases between. The CDR3 spans 15 residues. The CDR3 here is CASSPLGALNQPQHF. Written as DNA, the CDR3 is TGTGCCAGCAGTCCGTTAGGGGCCCTCAATCAGCCCCAGCATTTT.

This clone was seen only once. DNA of the CDR3: TGTGCCAGCAGCTTAGATCGGTTGGACGAGCAGTACTTC. As protein: CASSLDRLDEQYF. The chain carries TRBV11-3 and TRBJ2-7; D is ambiguous. The CDR3 is made up of 13 amino acids. The V gene lost 0 bases and the J gene lost 5 bases, with 8 bases spanning the gap. Germline V gives CDR1 SGHNT, CDR2 YENEEA.

V and J are TRBV4-1 and TRBJ1-1; 8 bases match TRBD1. There are 16 residues in the CDR3. V dropped 0 bases and J dropped 0; count of bases not matched to a gene: 3. Germline CDR1 is MGHRA and CDR2 is YSYEKL. The CDR3: CASSQDTGGMNTEAFF. The CDR3 nucleotides read TGCGCCAGCAGCCAAGATACAGGGGGTATGAACACTGAAGCTTTCTTT.

The chain uses TRBV5-8 and TRBJ2-1; the D gene is possibly TRBD1 (5 bases). V dropped 0 bases and J dropped 3 bases, with 10 bases sitting between them. The germline gives CDR1 SGHTS, CDR2 YDEGEE. There are 15 residues in the CDR3. The CDR3 DNA reads as TGTGCCAGCAGCTTGGGTGCGACAGACTACAATGAGCAGTTCTTC. As protein: CASSLGATDYNEQFF.

The genes are TRBV30 and TRBJ1-1; 7 bases are shared with TRBD1. J gave up 4 bases and V 3 bases, and 14 bases lay outside the gene matches. The CDR3 runs to 16 residues. The V gene's germline CDR1 is GTSNPN and CDR2 SVGIG (reference sequence). Written as DNA, the CDR3 is TGTGCCTGGAGGGGGGGACAGATTAATCTCGGCACTGAAGCTTTCTTT. Translation: CAWRGGQINLGTEAFF. The variable domain in full, completed from reference TRBV30 and TRBJ1-1, reads SQTIHQWPATLVQPVGSPLSLECTVEGTSNPNLYWYRQAAGRGLQLLFYSVGIGQISSEVPQNLSASRPQDRQFILSSKKLLLSDSGFYLCAWRGGQINLGTEAFFGQGTRLTVV.

This sequence joins TRBV15 and TRBJ2-7; 9 bases map to TRBD1. The V gene's germline CDR1 is LNHNV and CDR2 YYDKDF (reference sequence). The trim removed 0 bases at V and 4 bases at J, leaving 13 bases unmatched. This CDR3 comprises 18 residues. The CDR3 spells CATSRDLNGRTGVYEQYF. Written as DNA, the CDR3 is TGTGCCACCAGCAGAGATCTTAATGGGAGGACAGGGGTTTACGAGCAGTACTTC.

This chain uses TRBV18 with TRBJ2-2, with 7 bases matching TRBD1. Germline CDR1 and CDR2: KGHSH and LQKENI. V was clipped by 3 bases and J by 4 bases; unmatched bases: 5. CDR3 length: 15 residues. The CDR3 protein is CASSPDRVGTGELFF. The CDR3 nucleotides are TGTGCCAGCTCACCCGACAGGGTCGGCACCGGGGAGCTGTTTTTT. The variable domain in full, completed from reference TRBV18 and TRBJ2-2, reads NAGVMQNPRHLVRRRGQEARLRCSPMKGHSHVYWYRQLPEEGLKFMVYLQKENIIDESGMPKERFSAEFPKEGPSILRIQQVVRGDSAAYFCASSPDRVGTGELFFGEGSRLTVL.

CDR3 protein: CASSRRTSGNEQFF. CDR3 in DNA: TGTGCCAGTAGTCGACGGACTAGCGGGAATGAGCAGTTCTTC. The rearrangement joins TRBV19 to TRBJ2-1, with 11 nucleotides matching TRBD2. Trimming at V came to 5 bases and at J to 7 bases, leaving 4 bases not matched to a gene. The CDR3 runs 14 residues. Germline V lookup: CDR1 LNHDA, CDR2 SQIVND (reference sequence).